The clone carrying this T cell receptor (beta chain) appeared a few times. Its antigen is unknown. Previously published methods and listed TCR primers were used for the bulk TCR libraries. A single record per CDR3 protein comes from TCRdb applying MiXCR to the PCR reads. In the table there are approximately 500,000 distinct CDR3 sequences, roughly 23% of which are singletons. The sample belongs to a study of molecular identifiers for immune sequencing clone quantification. Study-wide points: Identical TCR molecules can share a barcode, and this sharing could underestimate highly expanded clone sizes. Over 97% of effector molecules, but under 1% in naive cells, were held by clones with more than 20 RNA copies.

Naive CD8 T cells underwent sorting with the CD8+CD4-CCR7+CD45RA+ definition. Sequenced material: naive CD8+ T cells from blood, with Jurkat cell RNA spiked in. Subset described: FACS-sorted CD8+CD4-CCR7+CD45RA+ naive T cells. The sequence was collected from a human donor in good health. Some libraries in this study had Jurkat cell RNA spiked in.

The CDR3 loop is CASSCRGLYEQYF. The CDR3 DNA reads TGTGCCAGCAGTTGCAGAGGACTCTACGAGCAGTACTTC. The chain carries TRBV6-2 or TRBV6-3 and TRBJ2-7; the D gene is possibly TRBD2 (5 bases). Germline CDR1 MNHEY, CDR2 SVGEGT. The germline V and J ends were trimmed by 4 bases and 3 bases, with 10 bases remaining between them. The CDR3 has 13 amino acids.